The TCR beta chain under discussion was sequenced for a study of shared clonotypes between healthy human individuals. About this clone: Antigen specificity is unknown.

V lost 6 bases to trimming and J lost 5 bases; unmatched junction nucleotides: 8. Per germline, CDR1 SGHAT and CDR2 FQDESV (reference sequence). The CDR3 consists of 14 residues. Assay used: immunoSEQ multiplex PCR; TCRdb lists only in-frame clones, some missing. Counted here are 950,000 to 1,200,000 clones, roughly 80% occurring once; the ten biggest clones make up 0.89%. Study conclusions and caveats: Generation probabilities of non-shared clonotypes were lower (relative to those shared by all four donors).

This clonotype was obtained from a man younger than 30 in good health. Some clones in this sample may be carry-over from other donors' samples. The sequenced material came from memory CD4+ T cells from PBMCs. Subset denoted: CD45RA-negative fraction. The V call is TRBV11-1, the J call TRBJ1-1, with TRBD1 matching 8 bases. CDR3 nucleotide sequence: TGTGCCAGCAGTAACTCCAGGGGGCGGACTGAAGCTTTCTTT. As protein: CASSNSRGRTEAFF.